These T cell receptor beta chains were read from a single sample in a study of shared clonotypes between healthy human individuals. The assay was immunoSEQ multiplex PCR, and TCRdb's table has in-frame clones only and misses some. The table includes hundreds of thousands of clones, around 81% detected once. Sequencing was done on a sample of PBMCs. Receptors were obtained from a middle-aged woman in good health. Some clones in this sample may be carry-over from other donors' samples. CDR3s include the opening cysteine and the closing phenylalanine or tryptophan. Fields, in order: D gene, V gene, J gene, CDR3 DNA, CDR3 protein. A D gene is named only where the DNA matches it firmly.

d_gene: NA; v_gene: TRBV7-2; j_gene: TRBJ1-5; CDR3nt: TGTGCCAGCAGCCGGCAGGGAAGTAGTCAGCCCCAGCATTTT; CDR3aa: CASSRQGSSQPQHF
d_gene: NA; v_gene: TRBV18; j_gene: TRBJ2-2; CDR3nt: TGTGCCAGCTCACCGGCAGACTCCGCCGGCGGGGAGCTGTTTTTT; CDR3aa: CASSPADSAGGELFF
d_gene: NA; v_gene: TRBV6-6; j_gene: TRBJ2-5; CDR3nt: TGTGCCCTACCTCCCCGGGGCGGCGTTGGGGAGACCCAGTACTTC; CDR3aa: CALPPRGGVGETQYF
d_gene: NA; v_gene: TRBV5-1; j_gene: TRBJ2-7; CDR3nt: TGCGCCAGCAGCTTGGTAGGCGGGGACGAGCAGTACTTC; CDR3aa: CASSLVGGDEQYF
d_gene: NA; v_gene: TRBV7-9; j_gene: TRBJ2-6; CDR3nt: TGTGCCAGCAGCCTTAGAACCTCTGGGGCCAACGTCCTGACTTTC; CDR3aa: CASSLRTSGANVLTF
d_gene: TRBD1; v_gene: TRBV9; j_gene: TRBJ1-2; CDR3nt: TGTGCCAGCAGCGTAGTTGGGACAGGGGAGAACGGCTACACCTTC; CDR3aa: CASSVVGTGENGYTF
d_gene: TRBD1; v_gene: TRBV5-4; j_gene: TRBJ1-2; CDR3nt: TGTGCCAGCAGCCCGGACAGGGGCTTTGGCTACACCTTC; CDR3aa: CASSPDRGFGYTF
d_gene: TRBD1; v_gene: TRBV6-6; j_gene: TRBJ1-1; CDR3nt: TGTGCCAGCATCATGACAGGGGGCGACACTGAAGCTTTCTTT; CDR3aa: CASIMTGGDTEAFF
d_gene: NA; v_gene: TRBV14; j_gene: TRBJ1-2; CDR3nt: TGTGCCAGCAGCCTCGGACCTTATGGCTACACCTTC; CDR3aa: CASSLGPYGYTF
d_gene: NA; v_gene: TRBV2; j_gene: TRBJ1-4; CDR3nt: TGTGCCAGCAGCAGACTGTCAACTAATGAAAAACTGTTTTTT; CDR3aa: CASSRLSTNEKLFF
d_gene: NA; v_gene: TRBV1; j_gene: TRBJ1-2; CDR3nt: TGCACCAGCAGCCAAAAGAAGGGACAGGGTCCGTTTGTGGCTTATGGCTACACCTTC; CDR3aa: CTSSQKKGQGPFVAYGYTF
d_gene: TRBD2; v_gene: TRBV5-1; j_gene: TRBJ2-5; CDR3nt: TGCGCCAGCAGCTTGGGACTAGCGGGGAAAGAGACCCAGTACTTC; CDR3aa: CASSLGLAGKETQYF
d_gene: NA; v_gene: TRBV28; j_gene: TRBJ1-2; CDR3nt: TGTGCCAGCAGTTTTGGGACGTTAAGTGGCTACACCTTC; CDR3aa: CASSFGTLSGYTF
d_gene: NA; v_gene: TRBV7-2; j_gene: TRBJ1-5; CDR3nt: TGTGCCAGCAGCCGCAATCCAGGGGGCAATCAGCCCCAGCATTTT; CDR3aa: CASSRNPGGNQPQHF
d_gene: TRBD2; v_gene: TRBV5-1; j_gene: TRBJ2-2; CDR3nt: TGCGCCAGCAGCTTGGCGCTAGCGGGAACCGGGGAGCTGTTTTTT; CDR3aa: CASSLALAGTGELFF
d_gene: NA; v_gene: TRBV7-8; j_gene: TRBJ2-1; CDR3nt: TGTGCCAGCAGCTTAGGGAACAATGAGCAGTTCTTC; CDR3aa: CASSLGNNEQFF
d_gene: TRBD1; v_gene: TRBV5-6; j_gene: TRBJ2-7; CDR3nt: TGTGCCAGCAGCTTATATTCCGGGACAGGGTCGCACGAGCAGTACTTC; CDR3aa: CASSLYSGTGSHEQYF
d_gene: TRBD1; v_gene: TRBV9; j_gene: TRBJ1-4; CDR3nt: TGTGCCAGCAGCGTTCTCGGGACAGGTAATGAAAAACTGTTTTTT; CDR3aa: CASSVLGTGNEKLFF